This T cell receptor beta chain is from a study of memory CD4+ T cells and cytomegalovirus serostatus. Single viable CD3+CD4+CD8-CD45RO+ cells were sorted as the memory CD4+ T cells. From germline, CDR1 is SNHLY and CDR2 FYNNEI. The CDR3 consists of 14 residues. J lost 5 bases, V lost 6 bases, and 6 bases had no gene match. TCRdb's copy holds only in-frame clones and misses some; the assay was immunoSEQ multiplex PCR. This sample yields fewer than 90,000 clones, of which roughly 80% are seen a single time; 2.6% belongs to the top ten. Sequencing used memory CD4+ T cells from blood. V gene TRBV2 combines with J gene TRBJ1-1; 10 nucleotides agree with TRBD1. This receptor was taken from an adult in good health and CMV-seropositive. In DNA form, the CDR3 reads TGTGCCAGCAGAGGGACAGGGGTGGTGACTGAAGCTTTCTTT. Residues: CASRGTGVVTEAFF.